These 28 T cell receptor beta chains share one sample of origin, sequenced in a study of Graves' ophthalmopathy and Graves' hyperthyroidism. Beta-chain TCR CDR3 regions were amplified from RNA transcripts. Second-round multiplex PCR came after a first-round RT-PCR that employed HTBI primers. TCRdb analysed the multiplex PCR reads with MiXCR anew, one entry per CDR3 protein. The sample has approximately 540,000 distinct CDR3 sequences, roughly 39% seen once. The sample consisted of peripheral blood or thyroid tissue (not recorded which). All receptors derive from an adult man with Graves' hyperthyroidism.

The chain recombines TRBV5-6 with TRBJ2-7; 7 nucleotides agree with TRBD2. This CDR3 spans 14 amino acids. CDR1 SGHDT and CDR2 YYEEEE come from the germline V gene. Germline trimming cut 3 bases from V and 4 bases from J; bases unmatched to any gene: 7. The CDR3 is CASSSRDYKYEQYF. CDR3 in DNA: TGTGCCAGCAGCTCAAGGGACTACAAGTACGAGCAGTACTTC.

This clonotype was counted only a few times. The chain links TRBV25-1 to TRBJ2-3, with 9 bases lining up with TRBD1. The CDR3 is 13 residues long. J lost 3 bases, V lost 10 bases, and 5 bases had no gene match. The germline V gene has CDR1 MGHDK and CDR2 SYGVNS. The CDR3 here is CAIRDRETDTQYF. The CDR3 DNA sequence: TGTGCCATCAGGGACAGGGAGACAGATACGCAGTATTTT.

This clonotype was seen repeatedly, ten times or more. At one end the junction does not follow the germline gene, possibly because of a read error. The V and J genes are TRBV29-1 and TRBJ2-2, with D unresolved. There are 11 residues in the CDR3. Germline CDR1 is SQVTM and CDR2 is ANQGSEA. CDR3 residues: CSVRNAGELFF. The DNA of the CDR3 is TGCAGCGTTCGGAACGCCGGGGAGCTGTTTTTT.

The V call is TRBV7-2, the J call TRBJ2-6; D not resolved. The V gene's germline CDR1 is SGHTA and CDR2 FQGNSA. The ends were cut back, 0 bases at V and 13 bases at J, with 1 base in the middle. This CDR3 is 10 amino acids long. The CDR3 loop is CASSLAVLTF. CDR3 sequence (DNA): TGTGCCAGCAGCTTAGCGGTCCTGACTTTC.

CDR3 nucleotide sequence: TGCGCCAGCAGCCAAGGTGTAGGGACCGGGACTTTGTTGGACTATGGCTACACCTTC. The encoded protein is CASSQGVGTGTLLDYGYTF. The chain carries TRBV4-1 and TRBJ1-2, with D possibly matching TRBD1 (5 bases). The CDR3 is 19 residues long. Germline CDR1 MGHRA, CDR2 YSYEKL. With 1 base removed from V and 3 bases from J, the gap between germline ends came to 24 bases.

The chain recombines TRBV5-1 with TRBJ2-3; possibly TRBD1 for D (6 bases). Trimming pared 4 bases from V and 3 bases from J, leaving 15 bases between. The CDR3 has 15 amino acids. In germline, CDR1 is SGHRS, CDR2 YFSETQ. The CDR3, as DNA: TGCGCCAGCAGCCCGGGACACCCCGGTACAGATACGCAGTATTTT. Translating it yields CASSPGHPGTDTQYF.

This clonotype was detected many times. The chain couples TRBV4-2 to TRBJ1-1; perhaps TRBD1 as D (6 bases). The V gene lost 7 bases and the J gene lost 7 bases, with 16 bases spanning the gap. Germline V gives CDR1 LGHNA, CDR2 YNFKEQ. The length of the CDR3 is 13 residues. DNA for the CDR3: TGTGCCAGCACCAGAGGACAGCAATATGAAGCTTTCTTT. Translated, it gives CASTRGQQYEAFF.

The chain uses TRBV15 and TRBJ2-1; tentative D call: TRBD1 (6 bases). This CDR3 is built from 15 residues. Germline assignment: CDR1 LNHNV and CDR2 YYDKDF (reference sequence). V lost 6 bases and J 9 bases, leaving 21 bases between the germline ends. This chain's CDR3 is CATRGEQTGFGEQFF. CDR3 coding DNA: TGTGCCACCAGGGGGGAGCAAACAGGGTTCGGTGAGCAGTTCTTC.

The V gene is TRBV20-1, the J gene TRBJ1-5; 9 bases fit TRBD1. Germline V gene data show CDR1 as DFQATT and CDR2 as SNEGSKA (reference sequence). Trimming at V came to 6 bases and at J to 2 bases, leaving 11 bases not matched to a gene. This CDR3 is built from 16 residues. CDR3 sequence reads: CSAPFGQGSGNQPQHF. The CDR3 DNA reads TGCAGTGCCCCTTTCGGACAGGGGTCGGGCAATCAGCCCCAGCATTTT.

This sequence joins TRBV29-1 and TRBJ1-2; TRBD1 aligns across 7 bases. This CDR3 has 13 residues. Germline lookup yields CDR1 SQVTM and CDR2 ANQGSEA. Trimming took 8 bases from V and 8 from J; bases not matched to a gene: 14. CDR3 coding DNA: TGCAGCCCAACATTTGACAGGGTCGCGGGCTACACCTTC. It encodes CSPTFDRVAGYTF.

V and J are TRBV5-1 and TRBJ2-2, with D perhaps assigned TRBD1 or TRBD2 (5 bases each). The germline V gene encodes CDR1 SGHRS and CDR2 YFSETQ. V was shortened by 0 bases and J by 2 bases, with 11 bases between the two germline ends. This CDR3 spans 16 amino acids. As DNA, the CDR3 is TGCGCCAGCAGCTTGGCGGGACCTGGAAACACCGGGGAGCTGTTTTTT. Translated: CASSLAGPGNTGELFF.

This clonotype was counted ten times or more. The chain has TRBV7-6 and TRBJ2-7; D call uncertain. V was shortened by 1 base and J by 5 bases, with 12 bases between the two germline ends. Germline loops: CDR1 SGHVS, CDR2 FNYEAQ. This CDR3 region has 14 residues. This CDR3 reads CASSLEGFSNEQYF. CDR3 coding DNA: TGTGCCAGCAGCTTAGAGGGTTTCAGCAACGAGCAGTACTTC.

The V call is TRBV29-1, the J call TRBJ2-2; a possible D gene is TRBD1 (6 bases). Germline V lookup: CDR1 SQVTM, CDR2 ANQGSEA. The CDR3 loop spans 14 amino acids. V lost 5 bases to trimming and J lost 2 bases, with 12 bases between them. Written as DNA, the CDR3 is TGCAGCGTTACCCGACAGGTCAACACCGGGGAGCTGTTTTTT. As protein: CSVTRQVNTGELFF.

This clonotype occurred many times. The V and J genes are TRBV20-1 and TRBJ2-5; TRBD2 matches at 9 bases. V trimming: 6 bases; J trimming: 3 bases; junction bases outside the gene matches: 2. Looked up from germline, CDR1 is DFQATT and CDR2 is SNEGSKA (reference sequence). CDR3 length equals 12 residues. CDR3 sequence reads: CSAIAGEETQYF. DNA of the CDR3: TGCAGTGCAATAGCGGGAGAAGAGACCCAGTACTTC.

The chain carries TRBV28 and TRBJ2-5, with unresolved D. The CDR3 totals 12 residues. V was shortened by 2 bases and J by 4 bases, with 5 bases between the two germline ends. The germline V gene has CDR1 MDHEN and CDR2 SYDVKM. The DNA of the CDR3 is TGTGCCAGCAGTTTACAAAGAGAGACCCAGTACTTC. Translating it yields CASSLQRETQYF.

With regard to this clonotype: The junction and the germline gene differ at one end; a read error may be behind it. This chain connects TRBV16 to TRBJ1-4; 9 nucleotides agree with TRBD1. CDR1 and CDR2 (germline): KGHSY, FQNENV. This CDR3 comprises 17 residues. The CDR3 DNA is TGTGCCAGCAGCCCCGTGGACAGGGGAGCAACTAATGAAAAACTGTCTTTT. Amino acids: CASSPVDRGATNEKLSF.

In its sample, this clonotype was seen many times. The chain combines TRBV7-9 with TRBJ2-7; the match to TRBD2 covers 13 bases. Trimming removed 5 bases from V and 1 base from J; junction bases left unmatched: 8. The CDR3 consists of 17 residues. Germline loops: CDR1 SEHNR, CDR2 FQNEAQ (reference sequence). The CDR3 DNA follows: TGTGCCAGCAGCCAGGGACTAGCGGGAACCGAATCCTACGAGCAGTACTTC. Its protein product is CASSQGLAGTESYEQYF. The full variable domain, in which reference TRBV7-9 and TRBJ2-7 provide the parts outside the CDR3, is DTGVSQNPRHKITKRGQNVTFRCDPISEHNRLYWYRQTLGQGPEFLTYFQNEAQLEKSRLLSDRFSAERPKGSFSTLEIQRTEQGDSAMYLCASSQGLAGTESYEQYFGPGTRLTVT.

This clonotype was recorded a few times. A clone one base away is much larger, so this may be a read error. This chain uses TRBV10-2 with TRBJ2-5, with D possibly TRBD2 on 5 matching bases. The CDR3 runs to 18 residues. V lost 8 bases to trimming and J lost 1 base, with 26 bases between them. Germline V gives CDR1 WSHSY, CDR2 SAAADI. The CDR3 protein is CASLLDETLDFLQETQYF. The CDR3 DNA sequence: TGCGCCAGCTTACTGGACGAAACGCTGGACTTCCTCCAAGAGACCCAGTACTTC.

This chain links TRBV7-2 with TRBJ2-5, with TRBD1 matching over 8 bases. CDR3 length equals 15 residues. V dropped 5 bases and J dropped 4; count of bases not matched to a gene: 9. Germline V CDR1 and CDR2: SGHTA, FQGNSA. CDR3 region: CASSRGTGGLETQYF. As DNA, the CDR3 is TGTGCCAGCAGCCGGGGTACAGGGGGTCTAGAGACCCAGTACTTC.

This clonotype was counted ten times or more. The J gene is TRBJ1-6, the V gene TRBV20-1; D is unclear. Per the germline V gene, CDR1 is DFQATT and CDR2 is SNEGSKA (reference sequence). The CDR3 is made up of 13 amino acids. Trimming cost V 1 base and J 8 bases, with 9 bases left between them. CDR3: CSARGTRDSPLHF. For the CDR3, the DNA is TGCAGTGCTAGAGGGACTCGAGATTCACCCCTCCACTTT.

This clonotype has a count of ten or more. The chain links TRBV9 to TRBJ1-4; no definite D call. Germline lookup yields CDR1 SGDLS and CDR2 YYNGEE. Between the trimmed V and J ends, which lost 3 bases and 4 bases, there was a span of 13 bases. The CDR3 sequence is 15 residues long. CDR3 DNA: TGTGCCAGCAGCGAGGAGGGCCTCCTTAATGAAAAACTGTTTTTT. This sequence encodes CASSEEGLLNEKLFF.

There are many counts of this clonotype. CDR3 nucleotide sequence: TGTGCCAGCAGCCAAGTGAGGGCCCCCACCGGGGAGCTGTTTTTT. Protein sequence: CASSQVRAPTGELFF. V usage is TRBV14 and J usage is TRBJ2-2, with a weak D call TRBD2 (5 bases). The germline gives CDR1 SGHDN, CDR2 FVKESK. Trimming shortened V by 1 base and J by 4 bases, and 10 bases separated the two germline ends. This CDR3 contains 15 residues.

As to this clonotype: One end of the junction does not line up with germline, which may come from a read error. V gene TRBV12-3 or TRBV12-4 combines with J gene TRBJ2-7; 9 bases are a match to TRBD2. This CDR3 is 17 amino acids long. The CDR3 DNA is TGTGCCAGCGGTTTAAGTAGCGGGAGTGCCCGGGGGTACGAGCAGTACTTC. As protein: CASGLSSGSARGYEQYF.

On this clonotype: The final CDR3 position lacks the conserved phenylalanine or tryptophan, pointing to a likely read error. The chain has TRBV10-3 and TRBJ2-6; 8 positions match TRBD1. The CDR3 extends over 17 amino acids. After removal of 5 bases from V and 1 base from J, the junction contained 7 bases not matched to a gene. The V gene's germline CDR1 is ENHRY and CDR2 SYGVKD. The CDR3 region is CAISRQGQTSGANVLTL. The CDR3 nucleotides are TGTGCCATCAGTAGACAGGGGCAGACGTCTGGGGCCAACGTCCTGACTTTA.

About this clonotype: The conserved final phenylalanine or tryptophan is absent from the CDR3, which likely points to a read error. No DNA is shown, since the ends of the CDR3 on it are uncertain; the CDR3 is the one TCRdb lists. The chain carries TRBV11-2 and TRBJ2-2; the table's TRBD1 call for D was not verified on the DNA. The CDR3 contains 8 residues when both ends are counted. Germline V lookup: CDR1 SGHAT, CDR2 FQNNGV. The CDR3 loop is CASSLMGQ.

This clonotype was detected ten times or more. The rearrangement uses TRBV9 and TRBJ1-5; weak D call: TRBD1 (5 bases). Germline values: CDR1 SGDLS, CDR2 YYNGEE. Deletions cut 4 bases from V and 3 bases from J, with 14 bases between. This CDR3 is built from 15 residues. In DNA, the CDR3 is TGTGCCAGCAGCCCGACAGCCCTTCTCAATCAGCCCCAGCATTTT. Translated, it gives CASSPTALLNQPQHF.

The chain links TRBV12-3 or TRBV12-4 to TRBJ1-4, with TRBD1 identical over 9 bases. V shed 3 bases, J shed 2 bases, and the junction held 4 bases outside the gene matches. The CDR3 runs to 16 residues. CDR3 nucleotide sequence: TGTGCCAGCAGTTTGGGGACAGGGTTTACTAATGAAAAACTGTTTTTT. Its protein product is CASSLGTGFTNEKLFF.

This chain joins TRBV7-9 and TRBJ2-2; 10 bases are a match to TRBD1. The CDR3 is made up of 15 amino acids. CDR1 and CDR2 (germline): SEHNR, FQNEAQ (reference sequence). V trimming: 5 bases; J trimming: 7 bases; junction bases outside the gene matches: 7. The CDR3 DNA reads TGTGCCAGCAGCCCCGGACAGGGGGGTGTCGGGGAGCTGTTTTTT. Its protein product is CASSPGQGGVGELFF.